Described below is a single T cell receptor beta chain sequence and its context. Its antigen is currently unknown. V was shortened by 5 bases and J by 9 bases, with 17 bases between the two germline ends. Germline assignment: CDR1 KGHSH and CDR2 LQKENI. The CDR3 sequence is 14 residues long. Sequenced by immunoSEQ multiplex PCR; TCRdb stores in-frame clones only, minus some. The sample has 300,000 to 400,000 clones, approximately 91% seen once. The data were taken from a study of cytomegalovirus exposure and HLA in healthy donors. The donors were in the approximately 130-subject validation cohort, distinct from the roughly 670-subject first cohort. General study points: TCR beta chains numbering under 200 were designated cytomegalovirus-associated.

V and J are TRBV18 and TRBJ2-1, with a weak D call TRBD1 (5 bases). The sequenced sample was PBMCs. The TCR comes from a man under 40 in good health and CMV-seronegative. CDR3 nucleotides: TGTGCCAGCTCAGCAGGGCCCCTGATTCCTGAGCAGTTCTTC. Residues: CASSAGPLIPEQFF.